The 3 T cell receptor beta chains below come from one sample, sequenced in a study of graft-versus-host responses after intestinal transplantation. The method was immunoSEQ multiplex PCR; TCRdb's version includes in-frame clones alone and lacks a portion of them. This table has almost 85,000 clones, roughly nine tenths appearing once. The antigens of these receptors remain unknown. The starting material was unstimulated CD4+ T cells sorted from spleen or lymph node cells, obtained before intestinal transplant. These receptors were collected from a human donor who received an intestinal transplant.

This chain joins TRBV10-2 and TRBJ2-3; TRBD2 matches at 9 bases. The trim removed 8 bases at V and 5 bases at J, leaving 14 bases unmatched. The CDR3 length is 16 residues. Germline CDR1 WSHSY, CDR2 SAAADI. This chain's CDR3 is CASRSVRGGPGDTQYF. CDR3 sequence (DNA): TGCGCCAGCCGCTCGGTGCGGGGGGGCCCAGGAGATACGCAGTATTTT.

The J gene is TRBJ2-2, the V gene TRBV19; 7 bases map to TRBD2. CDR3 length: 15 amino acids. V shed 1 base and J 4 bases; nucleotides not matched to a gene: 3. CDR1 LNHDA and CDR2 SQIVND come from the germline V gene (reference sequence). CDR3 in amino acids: CASSIVRGGTGELFF. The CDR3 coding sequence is TGTGCCAGTAGTATAGTGCGCGGGGGCACCGGGGAGCTGTTTTTT.

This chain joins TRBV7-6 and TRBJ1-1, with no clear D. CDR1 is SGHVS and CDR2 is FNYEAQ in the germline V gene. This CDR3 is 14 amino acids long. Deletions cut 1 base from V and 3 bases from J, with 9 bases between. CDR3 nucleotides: TGTGCCAGCAGCTTAGGGGGAGACCACACTGAAGCTTTCTTT. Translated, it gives CASSLGGDHTEAFF.